The present TCR beta chain was sequenced within a study of CD8 T cells in Susac syndrome. This clonotype has just one count. Reverse transcription of about 0.5 to 1 ug RNA was carried out with random hexamers. MiXCR, applied by TCRdb to the immunoSEQ multiplex PCR reads, yields one record per CDR3 protein. The sample lists roughly 88,000 distinct CDR3 sequences, about 96% seen once, with about 0.39% in the top ten. The TCR originated in a human donor with Susac syndrome. The specimen sequenced was CD8+ T cells from PBMCs.

Here the CDR3 DNA reads TGTGCCAGCAGCTTGGGGGCCAATGAGCAGTTCTTC. The encoded protein is CASSLGANEQFF. The chain combines TRBV5-6 with TRBJ2-1; no clear D. Trimming shortened V by 0 bases and J by 6 bases, and 4 bases separated the two germline ends. Germline CDR1 SGHDT, CDR2 YYEEEE. This CDR3 contains 12 residues.